These 30 T cell receptor beta chains were all obtained from the same sample, sequenced in a study of cytomegalovirus exposure and HLA in healthy donors. The PCR made use of 60 Vbeta and 13 Jbeta primers. The repertoire was sequenced with immunoSEQ multiplex PCR; TCRdb's copy has only in-frame clones and lacks some. Its table records 150,000 or so clones. The specimen sequenced was PBMCs. These receptors came from a woman aged 55-70 years in good health and CMV-seronegative.

The chain employs TRBV7-6 and TRBJ1-4; TRBD1 matches 8 bases. J gave up 7 bases and V 3 bases, and 7 bases lay outside the gene matches. The germline gives CDR1 SGHVS, CDR2 FNYEAQ. The CDR3 consists of 15 residues. The CDR3 DNA reads as TGTGCCAGCAGCTTTACAGGGGGAGTGTTTGAAAAACTGTTTTTT. It specifies CASSFTGGVFEKLFF.

J is TRBJ2-1 and V is TRBV6-1, with 10 bases that match TRBD2. Trimming at V came to 5 bases and at J to 3 bases, leaving 1 base not matched to a gene. The CDR3 totals 14 residues. The V gene's germline CDR1 is MNHNS and CDR2 SASEGT. CDR3 DNA sequence: TGTGCCAGCAGTTGGACTAGCGGCTACAATGAGCAGTTCTTC. It encodes CASSWTSGYNEQFF.

The chain links TRBV7-2 to TRBJ1-1; 9 bases align to TRBD1. Germline CDR1 SGHTA, CDR2 FQGNSA. After removal of 4 bases from V and 3 bases from J, the junction contained 6 bases not matched to a gene. CDR3 size: 15 residues. CDR3 in amino acids: CASSSKRQGDTEAFF. The CDR3 DNA is TGTGCCAGCAGCTCTAAACGACAGGGGGACACTGAAGCTTTCTTT.

This rearrangement joins TRBV27 to TRBJ1-1; tentatively, D is TRBD1 (6 bases). From germline, CDR1 is MNHEY and CDR2 SMNVEV (reference sequence). Trimming shortened V by 5 bases and J by 3 bases, and 22 bases separated the two germline ends. CDR3 length: 17 residues. The CDR3 nucleotides read TGTGCCAGCAGTCCCCTCCAGGGGCGGAGGATTCACACTGAAGCTTTCTTT. Translated: CASSPLQGRRIHTEAFF.

V usage is TRBV5-4 and J usage is TRBJ2-5; 9 bases fit TRBD1. With the DNA end fitting TRBJ2-7 better, the J assignment may be wrong. CDR3 length: 14 residues. CDR1 is SGHNT and CDR2 is YYREEE in the germline V gene (reference sequence). The chain's CDR3 is CASSTDRGRYEQYF. The DNA of the CDR3 is TGTGCCAGCAGTACGGACAGGGGTCGGTACGAGCAGTACTTC.

The chain uses TRBV19 and TRBJ1-2; 9 bases map to TRBD1. J lost 3 bases, V lost 6 bases, and 5 bases had no gene match. This CDR3 is 14 amino acids long. CDR1 and CDR2 from the germline V gene are LNHDA and SQIVND (reference sequence). The CDR3 here is CASRTTGGHYGYTF. The CDR3 nucleotides read TGTGCCAGTAGAACGACAGGGGGGCACTATGGCTACACCTTC.

The CDR3 reads CSVEDPTGVNEKLFF. Written as DNA, the CDR3 is TGCAGCGTTGAAGACCCGACAGGGGTTAATGAAAAACTGTTTTTT. V and J are TRBV29-1 and TRBJ1-4; 8 nucleotides line up with TRBD1. Trimming removed 0 bases from V and 4 bases from J; junction bases left unmatched: 4. The CDR3 covers 15 residues. CDR1 and CDR2 (germline): SQVTM, ANQGSEA.

The chain combines TRBV27 with TRBJ1-2; D remains ambiguous. Between the trimmed V and J ends, which lost 0 bases and 4 bases, there was a span of 12 bases. This CDR3 comprises 15 residues. Looked up from germline, CDR1 is MNHEY and CDR2 is SMNVEV (reference sequence). The CDR3 here is CASSLSSGISYGYTF. CDR3 bases: TGTGCCAGCAGTTTATCATCAGGTATAAGCTATGGCTACACCTTC.

This rearrangement joins TRBV11-1 to TRBJ1-2; D unclear. The germline V and J ends were trimmed by 5 bases and 8 bases, with 12 bases remaining between them. This CDR3 is 12 amino acids long. The germline gives CDR1 SGHAT, CDR2 FQDESV (reference sequence). The CDR3 DNA is TGTGCCAGCAGCCCAGAGCCGGGAGGCTACACCTTC. Translated: CASSPEPGGYTF.

This chain joins TRBV6-5 and TRBJ2-1; 7 nucleotides align to TRBD1. J lost 10 bases, V lost 6 bases, and 12 bases had no gene match. This CDR3 is 14 amino acids long. Germline CDR1 and CDR2: MNHEY and SVGAGI. The CDR3 is CASSAGGIVVEQFF. The CDR3 DNA is TGTGCCAGCAGCGCAGGGGGTATTGTTGTAGAGCAGTTCTTC.

J is TRBJ2-7 and V is TRBV14, with a possible D match to TRBD1 (6 bases). The CDR3 consists of 14 residues. Germline lookup yields CDR1 SGHDN and CDR2 FVKESK. With 5 bases removed from V and 2 bases from J, the gap between germline ends came to 13 bases. As DNA, the CDR3 is TGTGCCAGCAGCTTTATGACAGGAGCCTACGAGCAGTACTTC. This sequence encodes CASSFMTGAYEQYF.

J is TRBJ2-3 and V is TRBV27; 9 bases map to TRBD2. This CDR3 is 16 amino acids long. Germline V CDR1 and CDR2: MNHEY, SMNVEV (reference sequence). With V trimmed by 4 bases and J by 1 base, 6 bases remained unmatched. The CDR3 loop is CASSYAGGTGTDTQYF. The CDR3 DNA reads as TGTGCCAGCAGTTATGCGGGGGGGACGGGCACAGATACGCAGTATTTT.

This sequence joins TRBV14 and TRBJ1-2, with 7 positions matching TRBD1. The junction had 12 bases not matched to a gene; V was cut back by 5 bases and J by 3 bases. Germline V gene data show CDR1 as SGHDN and CDR2 as FVKESK. This CDR3 has 16 amino acids. The CDR3 bases are TGTGCCAGCAGCGAGGGATTTAGGGGGCATGACTATGGCTACACCTTC. Protein sequence: CASSEGFRGHDYGYTF.

This rearrangement joins TRBV7-3 to TRBJ2-3; weak D call: TRBD2 (5 bases). Trimming pared 1 base from V and 5 bases from J, leaving 10 bases between. In germline, CDR1 is SGHTA, CDR2 FQGTGA. This CDR3 has 14 amino acids. CDR3 protein: CASSLRELGDTQYF. The CDR3 DNA reads as TGTGCCAGCAGCTTAAGGGAGTTGGGAGATACGCAGTATTTT.

The chain joins TRBV11-2 to TRBJ2-5, with 10 bases fitting TRBD2. CDR3 length: 16 residues. In germline, CDR1 is SGHAT, CDR2 FQNNGV. V dropped 1 base and J dropped 1; count of bases not matched to a gene: 3. This CDR3 reads CASSLGLAGLQETQYF. CDR3 bases: TGTGCCAGCAGCTTAGGACTAGCGGGCCTCCAAGAGACCCAGTACTTC.

The gene calls are TRBV10-2 and TRBJ1-2; D possibly corresponds to TRBD1 (5 bases). Trimming pared 6 bases from V and 0 bases from J, leaving 14 bases between. Germline-derived CDR1 and CDR2 are WSHSY and SAAADI. The CDR3 has 15 amino acids. The CDR3 DNA is TGCGCCAGCAGCCTCAGGGTGCAGGCTAACTATGGCTACACCTTC. Its translation is CASSLRVQANYGYTF.

The chain uses TRBV2 and TRBJ1-2; 9 bases align to TRBD1. Germline V CDR1 and CDR2: SNHLY, FYNNEI. The V segment lost 6 bases and the J segment 14 bases; nucleotides outside the gene matches: 13. The CDR3 has 13 amino acids. The CDR3 is CASSLGQGSPSTF. The CDR3 nucleotides read TGTGCCAGCAGCCTGGGACAGGGATCCCCTTCTACCTTC.

V and J are TRBV18 and TRBJ1-4; D ambiguous. The CDR3 loop spans 13 amino acids. V was clipped by 6 bases and J by 2 bases, with 7 bases between them. Germline-derived CDR1 and CDR2 are KGHSH and LQKENI. CDR3 coding DNA: TGTGCCAGCTCTCGAGGGACTAATGAAAAACTGTTTTTT. It is translated as CASSRGTNEKLFF.

This chain uses TRBV6-1 with TRBJ2-1; 7 bases are shared with TRBD1. Per the germline V gene, CDR1 is MNHNS and CDR2 is SASEGT. This CDR3 contains 15 residues. V shed 6 bases and J 8 bases; nucleotides not matched to a gene: 13. The CDR3 reads CASRLRTGVRHEQFF. The CDR3 DNA is TGTGCCAGCAGGTTGAGAACAGGGGTTCGTCATGAGCAGTTCTTC.

V gene TRBV7-3 combines with J gene TRBJ2-3; TRBD2 matches at 10 bases. Per the germline V gene, CDR1 is SGHTA and CDR2 is FQGTGA. This CDR3 contains 19 residues. Losses at the gene ends were 1 base for V and 0 bases for J; bases not matched to a gene: 10. Here the CDR3 DNA reads TGTGCCAGCAGCTTAATTCCTAGCGGGAGCCCCTATAGCACAGATACGCAGTATTTT. It translates to CASSLIPSGSPYSTDTQYF.

The chain links TRBV27 to TRBJ2-2; 7 bases are shared with TRBD1. V was clipped by 6 bases and J by 1 base; unmatched bases: 5. The CDR3 has 15 residues. Germline values: CDR1 MNHEY, CDR2 SMNVEV (reference sequence). CDR3 loop: CASSWDSLNTGELFF. The CDR3 nucleotides are TGTGCCAGCAGCTGGGACAGCCTGAACACCGGGGAGCTGTTTTTT.

This chain links TRBV5-6 with TRBJ2-5; the D gene is possibly TRBD2 (7 bases). Trimming stripped 4 bases from V and 4 bases from J, with 14 bases between. The germline V gene encodes CDR1 SGHDT and CDR2 YYEEEE. This CDR3 region has 14 residues. CDR3 DNA sequence: TGTGCCAGCAGCCCCTGGAGGGGGGGAGAGACCCAGTACTTC. Translation gives CASSPWRGGETQYF.

The chain recombines TRBV19 with TRBJ2-1; possibly TRBD1 for D (6 bases). Deletions cut 6 bases from V and 8 bases from J, with 17 bases between. This CDR3 is built from 14 residues. CDR1 and CDR2 from the germline V gene are LNHDA and SQIVND (reference sequence). The CDR3 region has the DNA TGTGCCAGTAGGGGGGTGGGCAGGGGAGATGAGCAGTTCTTC. Translation gives CASRGVGRGDEQFF.

The V and J genes are TRBV5-4 and TRBJ2-1, with 9 bases matching TRBD2. The CDR3 totals 13 residues. Trimming took 6 bases from V and 5 from J; bases not matched to a gene: 3. Germline V gene lookup returns CDR1 SGHNT and CDR2 YYREEE (reference sequence). CDR3 sequence reads: CASKAGGDNEQFF. In DNA form, the CDR3 reads TGTGCCAGCAAAGCGGGGGGCGACAATGAGCAGTTCTTC.

The chain uses TRBV14 and TRBJ1-4, with a tentative D call TRBD1 (6 bases). V lost 0 bases to trimming and J lost 11 bases, with 16 bases between them. The CDR3 extends over 15 amino acids. Germline V gene sequence: CDR1 SGHDN, CDR2 FVKESK. The CDR3 spells CASSQDLGAARKLFF. CDR3 sequence (DNA): TGTGCCAGCAGCCAAGATCTGGGGGCGGCGAGGAAACTGTTTTTT.

The chain has TRBV6-5 and TRBJ1-2, with a tentative D call TRBD1 (6 bases). This CDR3 contains 15 residues. The V gene's germline CDR1 is MNHEY and CDR2 SVGAGI. Trimming stripped 7 bases from V and 4 bases from J, with 19 bases between. In DNA form, the CDR3 reads TGTGCCAGCACTAGAGGGAACAGGGCGGGCTATGGCTACACCTTC. Translation gives CASTRGNRAGYGYTF.

In the case of this clone: A junction boundary mismatches the germline segment, possibly from a read error. The chain is built from TRBV6-5 and TRBJ2-7; D perhaps matches TRBD2 (6 bases). Germline V gives CDR1 MNHEY, CDR2 SVGAGI. This CDR3 has 15 amino acids. For the CDR3, the DNA is TGTGCCAGCAGTCTGTCGCGGGGTCGTACCTACGGGCAGTACTTC. Translated: CASSLSRGRTYGQYF.

The V gene is TRBV10-3, the J gene TRBJ1-2; perhaps TRBD1 as D (5 bases). Germline V gene lookup returns CDR1 ENHRY and CDR2 SYGVKD. The V end lost 4 bases, the J end lost 0 bases, and 9 bases lay between the germline ends. The CDR3 length is 14 residues. CDR3 sequence: CAISAGGPNYGYTF. The CDR3 nucleotides read TGTGCCATCAGTGCGGGGGGACCTAACTATGGCTACACCTTC.

This rearrangement joins TRBV18 to TRBJ2-5; TRBD2 matches 13 bases. In germline, CDR1 is KGHSH, CDR2 LQKENI. This CDR3 comprises 18 residues. V lost 3 bases, J lost 4 bases, and 11 bases stayed unmatched. The CDR3 loop is CASSPRTSGSSTRETQYF. In DNA, the CDR3 is TGTGCCAGCTCACCGCGGACTAGCGGGAGTTCGACTCGAGAGACCCAGTACTTC.

This sequence joins TRBV7-9 and TRBJ2-1; no reliable D call. CDR1 is SEHNR, CDR2 FQNEAQ, per germline (reference sequence). Trimming cost V 5 bases and J 5 bases, with 7 bases left between them. CDR3 size: 12 residues. The chain's CDR3 is CASSPRDNEQFF. CDR3 DNA: TGTGCCAGCAGCCCTCGTGACAATGAGCAGTTCTTC.